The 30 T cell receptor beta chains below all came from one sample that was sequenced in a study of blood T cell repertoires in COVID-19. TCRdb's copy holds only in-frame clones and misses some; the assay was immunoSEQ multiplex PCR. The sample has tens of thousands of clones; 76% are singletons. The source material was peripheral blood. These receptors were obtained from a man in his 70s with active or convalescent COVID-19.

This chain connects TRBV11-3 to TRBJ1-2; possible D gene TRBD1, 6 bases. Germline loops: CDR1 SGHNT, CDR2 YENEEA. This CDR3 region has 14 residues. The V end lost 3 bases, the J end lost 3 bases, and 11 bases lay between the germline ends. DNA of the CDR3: TGTGCCAGCAGCTTGGAGACAGGCCACTATGGCTACACCTTC. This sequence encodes CASSLETGHYGYTF. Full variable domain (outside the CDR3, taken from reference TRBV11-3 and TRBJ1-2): EAGVVQSPRYKIIEKKQPVAFWCNPISGHNTLYWYLQNLGQGPELLIRYENEEAVDDSQLPKDRFSAERLKGVDSTLKIQPAELGDSAVYLCASSLETGHYGYTFGSGTRLTVV.

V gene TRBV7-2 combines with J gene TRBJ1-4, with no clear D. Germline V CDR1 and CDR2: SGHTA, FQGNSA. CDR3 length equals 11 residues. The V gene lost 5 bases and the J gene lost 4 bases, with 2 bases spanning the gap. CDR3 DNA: TGTGCCAGCAGCCTTAATGAAAAACTGTTTTTT. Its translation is CASSLNEKLFF.

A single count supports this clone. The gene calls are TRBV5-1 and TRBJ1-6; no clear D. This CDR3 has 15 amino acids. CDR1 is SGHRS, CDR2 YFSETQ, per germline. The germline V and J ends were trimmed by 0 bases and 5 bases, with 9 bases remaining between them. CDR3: CASSLGLSHNSPLHF. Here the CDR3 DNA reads TGCGCCAGCAGCTTGGGTCTCAGTCATAATTCACCCCTCCACTTT.

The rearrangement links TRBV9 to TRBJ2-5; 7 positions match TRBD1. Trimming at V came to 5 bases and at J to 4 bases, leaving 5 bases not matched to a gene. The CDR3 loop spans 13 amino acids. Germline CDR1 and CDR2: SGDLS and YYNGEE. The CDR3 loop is CASSEQGLETQYF. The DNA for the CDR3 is TGTGCCAGCAGTGAACAGGGGCTAGAGACCCAGTACTTC.

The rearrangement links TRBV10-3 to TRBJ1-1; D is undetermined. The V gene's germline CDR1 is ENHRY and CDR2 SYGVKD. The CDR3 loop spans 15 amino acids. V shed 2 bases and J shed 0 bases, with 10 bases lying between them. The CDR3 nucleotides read TGTGCCATCAGTGAGCGTGGCGGATTGAACACTGAAGCTTTCTTT. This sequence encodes CAISERGGLNTEAFF.

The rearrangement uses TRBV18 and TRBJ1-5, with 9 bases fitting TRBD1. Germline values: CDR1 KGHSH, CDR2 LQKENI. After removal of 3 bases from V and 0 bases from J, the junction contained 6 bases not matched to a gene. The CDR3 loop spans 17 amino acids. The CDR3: CASSPRDRDLSNQPQHF. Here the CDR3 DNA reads TGTGCCAGCTCACCCCGGGACAGGGACCTTAGCAATCAGCCCCAGCATTTT. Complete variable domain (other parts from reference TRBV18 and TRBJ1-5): NAGVMQNPRHLVRRRGQEARLRCSPMKGHSHVYWYRQLPEEGLKFMVYLQKENIIDESGMPKERFSAEFPKEGPSILRIQQVVRGDSAAYFCASSPRDRDLSNQPQHFGDGTRLSIL.

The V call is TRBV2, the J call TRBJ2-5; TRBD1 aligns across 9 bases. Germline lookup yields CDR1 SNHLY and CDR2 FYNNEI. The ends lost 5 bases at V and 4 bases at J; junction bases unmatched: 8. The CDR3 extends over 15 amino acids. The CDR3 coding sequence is TGTGCCAGCAGTCCGGGACAGGGTTATTTAGAGACCCAGTACTTC. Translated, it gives CASSPGQGYLETQYF.

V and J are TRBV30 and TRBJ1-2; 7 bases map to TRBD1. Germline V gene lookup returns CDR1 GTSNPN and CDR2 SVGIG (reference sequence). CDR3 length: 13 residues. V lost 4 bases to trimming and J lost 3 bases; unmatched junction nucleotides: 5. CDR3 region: CAWTLQGHYGYTF. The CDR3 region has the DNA TGTGCCTGGACACTACAGGGGCACTATGGCTACACCTTC.

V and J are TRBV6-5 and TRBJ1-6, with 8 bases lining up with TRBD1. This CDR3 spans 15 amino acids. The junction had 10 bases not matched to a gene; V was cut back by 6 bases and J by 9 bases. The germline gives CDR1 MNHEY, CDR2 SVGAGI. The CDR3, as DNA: TGTGCCAGCAGACTTGAGACAGGGGAATTTTCACCCCTCCACTTT. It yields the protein CASRLETGEFSPLHF.

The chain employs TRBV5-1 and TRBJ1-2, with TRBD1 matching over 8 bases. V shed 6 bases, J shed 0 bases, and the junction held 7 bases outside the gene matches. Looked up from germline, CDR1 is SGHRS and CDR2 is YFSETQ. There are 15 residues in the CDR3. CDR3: CASTDQTGANYGYTF. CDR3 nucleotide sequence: TGCGCCAGCACTGATCAGACAGGGGCTAACTATGGCTACACCTTC.

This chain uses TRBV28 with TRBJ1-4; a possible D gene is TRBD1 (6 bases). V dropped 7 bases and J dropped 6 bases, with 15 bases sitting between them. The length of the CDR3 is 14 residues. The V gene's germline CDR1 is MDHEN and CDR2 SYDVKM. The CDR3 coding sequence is TGTGCCAGCATAAAACAGGGCGGAGATGAAAAACTGTTTTTT. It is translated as CASIKQGGDEKLFF.

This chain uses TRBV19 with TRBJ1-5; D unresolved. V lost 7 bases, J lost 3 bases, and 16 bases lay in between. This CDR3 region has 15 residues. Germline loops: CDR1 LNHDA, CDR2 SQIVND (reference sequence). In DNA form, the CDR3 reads TGTGCCAGTAAACGATCGTCCAGGAACAATCAGCCCCAGCATTTT. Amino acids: CASKRSSRNNQPQHF.

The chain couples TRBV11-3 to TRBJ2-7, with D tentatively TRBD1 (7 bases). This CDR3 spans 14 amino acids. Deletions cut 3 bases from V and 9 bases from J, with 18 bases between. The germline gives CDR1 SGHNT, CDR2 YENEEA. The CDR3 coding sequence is TGTGCCAGCAGCTTTCAGGGGGGATCGGTCGCGCAGTACTTC. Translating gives CASSFQGGSVAQYF.

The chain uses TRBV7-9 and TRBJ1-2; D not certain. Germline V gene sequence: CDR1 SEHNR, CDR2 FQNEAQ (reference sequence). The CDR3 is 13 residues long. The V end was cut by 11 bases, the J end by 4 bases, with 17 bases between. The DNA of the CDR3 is TGTGCCCTAGGCCGCTTCTTGAGCTATGGCTACACCTTC. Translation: CALGRFLSYGYTF.

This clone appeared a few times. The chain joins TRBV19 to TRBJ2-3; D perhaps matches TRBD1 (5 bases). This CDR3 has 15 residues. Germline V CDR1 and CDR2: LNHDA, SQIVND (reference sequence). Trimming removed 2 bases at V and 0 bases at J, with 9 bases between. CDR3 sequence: CASSIMGQSTDTQYF. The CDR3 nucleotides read TGTGCCAGTAGTATAATGGGGCAGAGCACAGATACGCAGTATTTT.

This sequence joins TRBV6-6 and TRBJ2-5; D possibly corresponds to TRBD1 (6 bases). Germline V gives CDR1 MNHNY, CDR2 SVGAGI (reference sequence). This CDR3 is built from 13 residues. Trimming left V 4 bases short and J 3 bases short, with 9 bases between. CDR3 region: CASSWGLEETQYF. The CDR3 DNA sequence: TGTGCCAGCAGTTGGGGGCTTGAAGAGACCCAGTACTTC.

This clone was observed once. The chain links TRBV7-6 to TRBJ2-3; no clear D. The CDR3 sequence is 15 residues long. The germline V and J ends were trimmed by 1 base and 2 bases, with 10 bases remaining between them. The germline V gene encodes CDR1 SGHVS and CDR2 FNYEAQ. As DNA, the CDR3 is TGTGCCAGCAGCTTAGAATCTCTCTACACAGATACGCAGTATTTT. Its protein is CASSLESLYTDTQYF. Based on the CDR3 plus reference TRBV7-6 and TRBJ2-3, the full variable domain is GAGVSQSPRYKVTKRGQDVALRCDPISGHVSLYWYRQALGQGPEFLTYFNYEAQQDKSGLPNDRFSAERPEGSISTLTIQRTEQRDSAMYRCASSLESLYTDTQYFGPGTRLTVL.

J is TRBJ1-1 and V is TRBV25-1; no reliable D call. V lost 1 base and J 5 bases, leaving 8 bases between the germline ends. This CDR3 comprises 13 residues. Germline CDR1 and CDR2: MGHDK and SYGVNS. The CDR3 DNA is TGTGCCAGCAGTGAATCGGGGAGGACTGAAGCTTTCTTT. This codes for CASSESGRTEAFF.

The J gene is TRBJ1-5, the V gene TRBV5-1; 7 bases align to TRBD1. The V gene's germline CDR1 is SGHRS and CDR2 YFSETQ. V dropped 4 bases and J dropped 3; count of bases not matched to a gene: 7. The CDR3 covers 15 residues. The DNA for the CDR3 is TGCGCCAGCAGCAGGGGGGACAGCACCAATCAGCCCCAGCATTTT. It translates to CASSRGDSTNQPQHF.

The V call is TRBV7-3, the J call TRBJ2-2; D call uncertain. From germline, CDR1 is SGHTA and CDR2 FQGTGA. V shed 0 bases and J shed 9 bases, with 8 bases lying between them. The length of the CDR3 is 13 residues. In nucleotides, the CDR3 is TGTGCCAGCAGCTTAACCCCTAGGAGGGAGCTGTTTTTT. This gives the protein CASSLTPRRELFF.

CDR3 region: CASSISGGSYNEQFF. Here the CDR3 DNA reads TGTGCCAGTAGTATTAGCGGGGGTTCCTACAATGAGCAGTTCTTC. The chain is built from TRBV19 and TRBJ2-1; 9 nucleotides line up with TRBD2. After removal of 3 bases from V and 1 base from J, the junction contained 1 base not matched to a gene. Germline V gene sequence: CDR1 LNHDA, CDR2 SQIVND (reference sequence). This CDR3 is 15 amino acids long. Using reference TRBV19 and TRBJ2-1 for the parts outside the CDR3, the full variable domain is DGGITQSPKYLFRKEGQNVTLSCEQNLNHDAMYWYRQDPGQGLRLIYYSQIVNDFQKGDIAEGYSVSREKKESFPLTVTSAQKNPTAFYLCASSISGGSYNEQFFGPGTRLTVL.

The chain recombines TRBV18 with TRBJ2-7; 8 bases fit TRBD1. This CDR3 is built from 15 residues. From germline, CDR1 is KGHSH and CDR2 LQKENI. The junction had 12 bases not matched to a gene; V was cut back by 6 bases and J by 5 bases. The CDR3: CASSPQGAKGDEQYF. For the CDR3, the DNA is TGTGCCAGCTCGCCCCAGGGGGCCAAAGGAGACGAGCAGTACTTC.

In nucleotides, the CDR3 is TGTGCCAGCAGCAAGGAGAGGACAGGGCGAGCTTTCTTT. Its translation is CASSKERTGRAFF. The chain carries TRBV21-1 and TRBJ1-1; TRBD1, the table's D call, lacks a check against the DNA. TRBV21-1 counts as a pseudogene. This CDR3 comprises 13 residues.

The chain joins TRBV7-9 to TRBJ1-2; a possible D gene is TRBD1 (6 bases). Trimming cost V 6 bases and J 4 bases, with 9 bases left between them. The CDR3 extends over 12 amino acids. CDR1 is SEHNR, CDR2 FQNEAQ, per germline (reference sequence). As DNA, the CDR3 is TGTGCCAGCAGTAGGGACATCTATGGCTACACCTTC. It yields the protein CASSRDIYGYTF.

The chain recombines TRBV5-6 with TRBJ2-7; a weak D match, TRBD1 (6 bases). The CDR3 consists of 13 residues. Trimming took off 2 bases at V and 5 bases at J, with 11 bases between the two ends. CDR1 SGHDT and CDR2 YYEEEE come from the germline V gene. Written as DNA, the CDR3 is TGTGCCAGCAGCTTTCCCCGACAGGACGAGCAGTACTTC. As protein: CASSFPRQDEQYF.

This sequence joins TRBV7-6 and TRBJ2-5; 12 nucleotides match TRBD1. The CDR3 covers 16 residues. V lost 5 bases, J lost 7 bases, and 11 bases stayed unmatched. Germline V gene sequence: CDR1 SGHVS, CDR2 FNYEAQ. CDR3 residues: CASSLFMGQGASTQYF. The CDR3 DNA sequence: TGTGCCAGCAGCCTTTTTATGGGACAGGGGGCGTCGACCCAGTACTTC.

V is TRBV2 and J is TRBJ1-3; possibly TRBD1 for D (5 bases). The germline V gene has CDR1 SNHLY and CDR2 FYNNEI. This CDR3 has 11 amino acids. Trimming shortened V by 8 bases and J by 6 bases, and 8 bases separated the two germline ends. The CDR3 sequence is CASGAVNTIYF. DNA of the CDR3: TGTGCCAGCGGGGCAGTAAACACCATATATTTT.

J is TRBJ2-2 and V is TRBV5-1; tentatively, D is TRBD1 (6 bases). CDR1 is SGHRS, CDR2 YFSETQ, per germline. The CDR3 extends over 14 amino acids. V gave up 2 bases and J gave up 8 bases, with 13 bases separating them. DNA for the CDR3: TGCGCCAGCAGCTTACAGGGAACGGAGGGGGAGCTGTTTTTT. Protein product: CASSLQGTEGELFF.

Here the CDR3 DNA reads TGTGCCAGCAGCTTCCACAGCCGATACACTGAAGCTTTCTTT. Amino acids: CASSFHSRYTEAFF. The J gene is TRBJ1-1, the V gene TRBV7-9; D gene unclear. V was shortened by 3 bases and J by 3 bases, with 11 bases between the two germline ends. CDR3 length equals 14 residues. Looked up from germline, CDR1 is SEHNR and CDR2 is FQNEAQ (reference sequence). Full variable domain (rest looked up from reference TRBV7-9 and TRBJ1-1): DTGVSQNPRHKITKRGQNVTFRCDPISEHNRLYWYRQTLGQGPEFLTYFQNEAQLEKSRLLSDRFSAERPKGSFSTLEIQRTEQGDSAMYLCASSFHSRYTEAFFGQGTRLTVV.

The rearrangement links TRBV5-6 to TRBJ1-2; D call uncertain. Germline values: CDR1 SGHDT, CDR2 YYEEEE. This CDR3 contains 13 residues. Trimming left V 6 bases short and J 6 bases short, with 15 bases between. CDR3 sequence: CASTFRAGHGYTF. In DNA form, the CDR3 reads TGTGCCAGCACCTTCCGGGCGGGCCATGGCTACACCTTC.